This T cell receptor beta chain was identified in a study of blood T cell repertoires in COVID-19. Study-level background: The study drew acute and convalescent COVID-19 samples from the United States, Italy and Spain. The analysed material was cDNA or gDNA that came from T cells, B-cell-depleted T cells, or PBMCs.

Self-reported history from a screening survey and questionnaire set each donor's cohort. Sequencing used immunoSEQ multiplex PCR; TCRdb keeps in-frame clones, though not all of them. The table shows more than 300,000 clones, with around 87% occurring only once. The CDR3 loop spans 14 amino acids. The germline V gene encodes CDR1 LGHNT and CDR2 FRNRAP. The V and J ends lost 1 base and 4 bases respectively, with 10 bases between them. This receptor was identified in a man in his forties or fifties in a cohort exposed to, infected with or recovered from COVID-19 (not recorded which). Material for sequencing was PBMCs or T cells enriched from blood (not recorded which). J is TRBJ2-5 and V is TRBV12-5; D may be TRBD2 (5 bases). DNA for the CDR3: TGTGCTAGTGGTTTGGCCGGGCGGGTAGAGACCCAGTACTTC. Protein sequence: CASGLAGRVETQYF. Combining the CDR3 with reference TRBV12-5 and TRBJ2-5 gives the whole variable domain DARVTQTPRHKVTEMGQEVTMRCQPILGHNTVFWYRQTMMQGLELLAYFRNRAPLDDSGMPKDRFSAEMPDATLATLKIQPSEPRDSAVYFCASGLAGRVETQYFGPGTRLLVL.